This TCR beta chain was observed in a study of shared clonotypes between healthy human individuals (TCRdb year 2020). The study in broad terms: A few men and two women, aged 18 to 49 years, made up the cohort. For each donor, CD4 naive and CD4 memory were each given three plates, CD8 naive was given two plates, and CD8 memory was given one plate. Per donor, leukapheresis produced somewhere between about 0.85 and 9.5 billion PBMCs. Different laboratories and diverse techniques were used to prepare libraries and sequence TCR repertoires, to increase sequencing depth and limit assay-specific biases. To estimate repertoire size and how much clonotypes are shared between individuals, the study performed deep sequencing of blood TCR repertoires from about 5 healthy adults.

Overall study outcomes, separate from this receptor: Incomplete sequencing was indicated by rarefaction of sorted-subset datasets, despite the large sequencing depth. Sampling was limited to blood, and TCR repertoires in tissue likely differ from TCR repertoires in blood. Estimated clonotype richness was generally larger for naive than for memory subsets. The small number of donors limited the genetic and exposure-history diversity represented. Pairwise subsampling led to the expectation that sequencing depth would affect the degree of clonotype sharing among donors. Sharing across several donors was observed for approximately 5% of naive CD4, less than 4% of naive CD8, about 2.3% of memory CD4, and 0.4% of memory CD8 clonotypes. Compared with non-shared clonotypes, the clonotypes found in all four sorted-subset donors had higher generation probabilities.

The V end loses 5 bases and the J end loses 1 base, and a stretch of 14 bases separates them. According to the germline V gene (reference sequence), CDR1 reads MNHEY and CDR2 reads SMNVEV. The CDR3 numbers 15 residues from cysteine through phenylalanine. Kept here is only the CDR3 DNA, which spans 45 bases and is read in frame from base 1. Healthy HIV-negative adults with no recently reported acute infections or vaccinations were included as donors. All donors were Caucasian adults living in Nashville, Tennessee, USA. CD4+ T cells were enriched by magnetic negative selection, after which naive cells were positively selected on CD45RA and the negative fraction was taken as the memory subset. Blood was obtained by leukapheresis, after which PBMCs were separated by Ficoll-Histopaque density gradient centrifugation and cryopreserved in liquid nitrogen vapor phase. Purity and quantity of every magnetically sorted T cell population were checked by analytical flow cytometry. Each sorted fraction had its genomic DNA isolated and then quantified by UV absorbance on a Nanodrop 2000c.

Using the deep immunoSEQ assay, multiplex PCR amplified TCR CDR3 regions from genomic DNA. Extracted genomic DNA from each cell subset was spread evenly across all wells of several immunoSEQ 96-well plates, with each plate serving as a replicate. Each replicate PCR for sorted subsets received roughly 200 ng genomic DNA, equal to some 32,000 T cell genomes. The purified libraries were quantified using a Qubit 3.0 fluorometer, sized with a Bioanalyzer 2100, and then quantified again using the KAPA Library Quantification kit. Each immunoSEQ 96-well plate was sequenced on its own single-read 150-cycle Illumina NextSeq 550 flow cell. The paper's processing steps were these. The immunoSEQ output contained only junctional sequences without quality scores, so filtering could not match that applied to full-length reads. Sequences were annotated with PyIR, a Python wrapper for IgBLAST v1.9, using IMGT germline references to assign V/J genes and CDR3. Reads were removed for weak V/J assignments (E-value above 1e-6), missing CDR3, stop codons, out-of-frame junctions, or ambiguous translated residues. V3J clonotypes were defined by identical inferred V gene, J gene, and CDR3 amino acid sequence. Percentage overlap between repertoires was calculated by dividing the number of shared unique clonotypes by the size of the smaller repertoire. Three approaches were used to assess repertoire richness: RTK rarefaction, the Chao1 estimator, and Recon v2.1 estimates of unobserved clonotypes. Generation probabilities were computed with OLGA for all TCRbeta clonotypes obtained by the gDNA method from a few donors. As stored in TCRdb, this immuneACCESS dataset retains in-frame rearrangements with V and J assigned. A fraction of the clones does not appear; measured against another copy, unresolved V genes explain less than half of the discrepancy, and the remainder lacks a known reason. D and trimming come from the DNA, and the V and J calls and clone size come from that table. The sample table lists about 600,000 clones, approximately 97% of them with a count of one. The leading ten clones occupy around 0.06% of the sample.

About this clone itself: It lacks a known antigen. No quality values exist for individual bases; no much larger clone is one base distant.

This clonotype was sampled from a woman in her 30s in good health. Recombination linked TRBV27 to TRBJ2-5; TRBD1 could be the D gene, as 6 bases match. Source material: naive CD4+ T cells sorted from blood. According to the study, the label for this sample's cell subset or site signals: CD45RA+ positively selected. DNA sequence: TGTGCCAGCAGTACGGGACACCGAATCCAAGAGACCCAGTACTTC. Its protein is CASSTGHRIQETQYF.